The source of this TCR beta chain is a study of response to subunit inactivated influenza vaccine. Trimming shortened V by 5 bases and J by 2 bases, and 18 bases separated the two germline ends. The CDR3 loop spans 17 amino acids. The germline V gene encodes CDR1 SGHTA and CDR2 FQGNSA. TCRdb re-derived calls from the RT-PCR reads in MiXCR, one entry per CDR3 protein. The sample yields hundreds of thousands of distinct CDR3 sequences, roughly 18% seen once. This specimen was PBMCs from blood, taken roughly 5 days after vaccination. This sequence was found in a man between 50 and 59 years old who received an inactivated influenza vaccine. The chain couples TRBV7-2 to TRBJ2-2; D might be TRBD2 (7 bases). The CDR3 protein is CASSPSGASGNTGELFF. CDR3 in DNA: TGTGCCAGCAGCCCATCAGGGGCTAGCGGAAACACCGGGGAGCTGTTTTTT.